The TCR beta chain under discussion was sequenced for a study of blood T cell repertoires in COVID-19. Whole-study context: There were acute and convalescent COVID-19 samples, and they came from the United States, Italy and Spain. Sources were T cells, B-cell-depleted T cells, or PBMCs; the material itself was cDNA or gDNA.

Per the study methods: Researchers report that nucleated cell counts were estimated from reference gene primer amplification. Clones were sequenced by immunoSEQ multiplex PCR, and TCRdb holds only the in-frame ones, with some missing. V, J and clone size reflect that table, while D and trimming were determined from the DNA. The profile shows 130,000 or so clones, 85% to 90% of them singletons. The germline V gene has CDR1 SQVTM and CDR2 ANQGSEA. V lost 3 bases and J lost 0, with 6 bases in between. CDR3 length equals 13 residues. The chain uses TRBV29-1 and TRBJ2-1; perhaps TRBD1 as D (5 bases). The sample was peripheral blood. The source is a woman aged 60 to 75 with acute or convalescent COVID-19. The CDR3 nucleotides are TGCAGCGTTGACAGGGCCTCCTACAATGAGCAGTTCTTC. Encoded protein: CSVDRASYNEQFF.